This note documents a single T cell receptor (beta chain) sequence. The sample belongs to a study of blood T cell repertoires in COVID-19. At the level of the study: The study drew acute and convalescent COVID-19 samples from the United States, Italy and Spain.

TCRdb's table, derived via immunoSEQ multiplex PCR, lists solely in-frame clones and lacks some. In the table there are a few hundred thousand clones, approximately 88% of which are singletons. The sequencing input was PBMCs or T cells enriched from blood (not recorded which). The clonotype comes from a middle-aged woman with acute COVID-19.

The CDR3 loop is CASSPRGGNNEQFF. CDR3 sequence (DNA): TGTGCCAGCAGCCCGAGGGGGGGGAACAATGAGCAGTTCTTC. This chain uses TRBV7-9 with TRBJ2-1; the D gene is possibly TRBD2 (7 bases). Trimming stripped 5 bases from V and 5 bases from J, with 13 bases between. CDR1 SEHNR and CDR2 FQNEAQ come from the germline V gene (reference sequence). This CDR3 has 14 residues.